The next 27 T cell receptor beta chains were all read from a single sample in a study of T-cell memory formation after mild COVID-19. TCRdb re-called the 5' RACE reads with MiXCR, one entry per CDR3 protein. The sample carries 110,000 to 150,000 distinct CDR3 sequences, about 25% recorded once. Sequencing was performed on PBMCs or a T cell subset sorted from them (not recorded which). Receptor source: an adult woman who had mild COVID-19 (a few samples of this study predate the infection). Cell type and time point are not known.

In this sample, this clonotype turned up a few times. The chain couples TRBV6-6 to TRBJ2-3; the D gene is possibly TRBD2 (6 bases). The CDR3 extends over 17 amino acids. V lost 4 bases and J 4 bases, leaving 21 bases between the germline ends. Looked up from germline, CDR1 is MNHNY and CDR2 is SVGAGI (reference sequence). The CDR3 nucleotides read TGTGCCAGCAGTTTCACCTCCCTCGCGGGGTGGCCAGATACGCAGTATTTT. Translated, it gives CASSFTSLAGWPDTQYF.

The chain uses TRBV12-3 or TRBV12-4 and TRBJ2-2; no reliable D call. The V end lost 5 bases, the J end lost 6 bases, and 10 bases lay between the germline ends. There are 13 residues in the CDR3. The CDR3 DNA sequence: TGTGCCAGCAGTCCCTCTATCCCCGGGGAGCTGTTTTTT. This encodes CASSPSIPGELFF.

The chain links TRBV9 to TRBJ1-5; D is unresolved. The CDR3 is made up of 13 amino acids. V shed 4 bases and J shed 9 bases, with 14 bases lying between them. Germline V gene lookup returns CDR1 SGDLS and CDR2 YYNGEE. The CDR3 region is CASSPQIGPPQHF. In DNA, the CDR3 is TGTGCCAGCAGCCCCCAAATCGGGCCGCCCCAGCATTTT.

This clonotype came up a few times. The gene calls are TRBV20-1 and TRBJ2-1; TRBD2 matches at 10 bases. V trimming: 1 base; J trimming: 8 bases; junction bases outside the gene matches: 2. Germline-derived CDR1 and CDR2 are DFQATT and SNEGSKA (reference sequence). The CDR3 loop spans 13 amino acids. CDR3 DNA: TGCAGTGCTAGAGTCCTAGCGGGGGATGAGCAGTTCTTC. Translating it yields CSARVLAGDEQFF.

This clonotype was observed a few times. V is TRBV12-3 or TRBV12-4 and J is TRBJ2-7, with no clear D. Trimming removed 3 bases at V and 2 bases at J, with 8 bases between. CDR3 length: 13 amino acids. CDR3 in DNA: TGTGCCAGCAGTTTCAGGAGAGCCTACGAGCAGTACTTC. This codes for CASSFRRAYEQYF.

The V and J genes are TRBV27 and TRBJ1-1; tentatively, D is TRBD1 (6 bases). This CDR3 comprises 15 residues. Germline V gene sequence: CDR1 MNHEY, CDR2 SMNVEV (reference sequence). Trimming took 0 bases from V and 3 from J, leaving 11 bases between them. CDR3 nucleotides: TGTGCCAGCAGTTTATCACAGGGCGGGTACACTGAAGCTTTCTTT. Encoded protein: CASSLSQGGYTEAFF.

The chain is built from TRBV10-3 and TRBJ2-5; D ambiguous. The CDR3 extends over 11 amino acids. Deletions cut 8 bases from V and 1 base from J, with 5 bases between. CDR1 ENHRY and CDR2 SYGVKD come from the germline V gene. The CDR3 nucleotides are TGTGCCATCGGCCGCCAAGAGACCCAGTACTTC. As protein: CAIGRQETQYF.

This clonotype appeared a few times. V and J are TRBV29-1 and TRBJ2-7; a weak D match, TRBD1 (7 bases). The CDR3 contains 13 residues. V was cut by 3 bases and J by 3 bases, with 12 bases left in between. Germline V gives CDR1 SQVTM, CDR2 ANQGSEA. In DNA form, the CDR3 reads TGCAGCGTTGACGGAGGGGGCTACTACGAGCAGTACTTC. Translating gives CSVDGGGYYEQYF.

The chain employs TRBV9 and TRBJ2-5, with unresolved D. V lost 0 bases to trimming and J lost 6 bases, with 12 bases between them. This CDR3 is built from 14 residues. The germline gives CDR1 SGDLS, CDR2 YYNGEE. The CDR3 nucleotides are TGTGCCAGCAGCGTAGACGTTCTAGGAAAGACCCAGTACTTC. It is translated as CASSVDVLGKTQYF.

This chain connects TRBV3-1 to TRBJ1-4; the D gene is possibly TRBD1 (6 bases). V was clipped by 3 bases and J by 8 bases, with 19 bases between them. The CDR3 is made up of 16 amino acids. Germline CDR1 and CDR2: LGHDT and YNNKEL (reference sequence). CDR3 sequence reads: CASSQGYGQFVEKLFF. CDR3 in DNA: TGTGCCAGCAGCCAGGGCTATGGACAGTTTGTCGAAAAACTGTTTTTT.

The sample holds a few counts of this clonotype. The chain's CDR3 is CASSPDSSSYEQYF. The CDR3 nucleotides read TGCGCCAGCAGCCCGGACTCTTCCTCCTACGAGCAGTACTTC. V gene TRBV4-3 combines with J gene TRBJ2-7, with D possibly TRBD2 on 5 matching bases. CDR1 and CDR2 (germline): LGHNA, YSLEER. V was shortened by 4 bases and J by 0 bases, with 10 bases between the two germline ends. CDR3 length: 14 residues.

The chain combines TRBV24-1 with TRBJ2-1; D might be TRBD1 (6 bases). From germline, CDR1 is KGHDR and CDR2 SFDVKD. The CDR3 consists of 16 residues. Between the trimmed V and J ends, which lost 3 bases and 8 bases, there was a span of 19 bases. DNA for the CDR3: TGTGCCACCAGTGATCGTAACAGGGACGTACGGGATGAGCAGTTCTTC. Residues: CATSDRNRDVRDEQFF.

There are many counts of this clonotype. The V and J genes are TRBV11-3 and TRBJ2-7; TRBD1 is a possible D gene (7 bases). The CDR3 spans 15 residues. The V and J ends lost 5 bases and 4 bases respectively, with 18 bases between them. From germline, CDR1 is SGHNT and CDR2 YENEEA. CDR3 amino acids: CASSPQGGMSYEQYF. Here the CDR3 DNA reads TGTGCCAGCAGCCCCCAGGGGGGTATGTCTTACGAGCAGTACTTC.

This clonotype was detected ten times or more. J is TRBJ2-3 and V is TRBV24-1, with 8 bases lining up with TRBD2. J gave up 0 bases and V 4 bases, and 8 bases lay outside the gene matches. In germline, CDR1 is KGHDR, CDR2 SFDVKD. The CDR3 runs to 17 residues. CDR3 residues: CATSDSRLATSTDTQYF. The CDR3 nucleotides are TGTGCCACCAGTGACTCACGACTAGCGACTAGCACAGATACGCAGTATTTT.

In DNA form, the CDR3 reads TGTGCCAGCAGCCCCCTCCCGACAGGGGATAGGTACGAGCAGTACTTC. Residues: CASSPLPTGDRYEQYF. V gene TRBV7-9 combines with J gene TRBJ2-7; 8 bases are shared with TRBD1. The V gene end was trimmed by 5 bases and the J gene end by 4 bases; junction bases not matched to a gene: 13. There are 16 residues in the CDR3. The V gene's germline CDR1 is SEHNR and CDR2 FQNEAQ (reference sequence).

This sequence joins TRBV6-5 and TRBJ1-5, with 8 positions matching TRBD1. The CDR3 extends over 14 amino acids. CDR1 and CDR2 (germline): MNHEY, SVGAGI. The V and J ends lost 5 bases and 4 bases, in that order; junction bases with no gene match: 4. Written as DNA, the CDR3 is TGTGCCAGCAGTCCCGACAGGGGAAATCAGCCCCAGCATTTT. This sequence encodes CASSPDRGNQPQHF.

The J gene is TRBJ2-7, the V gene TRBV5-1; D is unresolved. There are 16 residues in the CDR3. The V end was cut by 0 bases, the J end by 0 bases, with 13 bases between. Germline lookup yields CDR1 SGHRS and CDR2 YFSETQ. CDR3 loop: CASSLGSGLSSYEQYF. Here the CDR3 DNA reads TGCGCCAGCAGCTTGGGCTCCGGGTTGAGCTCCTACGAGCAGTACTTC.

The chain combines TRBV13 with TRBJ2-5; D not resolved. V gave up 5 bases and J gave up 5 bases, with 12 bases separating them. Germline V gene sequence: CDR1 PRHDT, CDR2 FYEKMQ (reference sequence). The length of the CDR3 is 13 residues. CDR3 DNA: TGTGCCAGCAGCACCCCCGGGCAGGAGACCCAGTACTTC. The encoded protein is CASSTPGQETQYF.

The chain is built from TRBV5-5 and TRBJ2-7; 8 bases are shared with TRBD2. CDR3 size: 15 residues. Per germline, CDR1 SGHKS and CDR2 YYEKEE (reference sequence). V shed 4 bases and J 3 bases; nucleotides not matched to a gene: 9. CDR3 in amino acids: CASSRVAGGLYEQYF. The CDR3 region has the DNA TGTGCCAGCAGCCGTGTCGCGGGAGGACTCTACGAGCAGTACTTC.

This clonotype was seen a handful of times. This sequence joins TRBV29-1 and TRBJ1-2; 8 bases map to TRBD1. The CDR3 extends over 13 amino acids. Germline loops: CDR1 SQVTM, CDR2 ANQGSEA. V shed 7 bases, J shed 8 bases, and the junction held 12 bases outside the gene matches. CDR3 in amino acids: CSALDREEIGYTF. The CDR3 DNA is TGCAGCGCCCTGGACAGGGAGGAGATCGGCTACACCTTC. Using reference TRBV29-1 and TRBJ1-2 for the parts outside the CDR3, the full variable domain is SAVISQKPSRDICQRGTSLTIQCQVDSQVTMMFWYRQQPGQSLTLIATANQGSEATYESGFVIDKFPISRPNLTFSTLTVSNMSPEDSSIYLCSALDREEIGYTFGSGTRLTVV.

The chain carries TRBV9 and TRBJ1-6; tentative D call: TRBD1 (5 bases). Germline values: CDR1 SGDLS, CDR2 YYNGEE. The CDR3 is made up of 15 amino acids. Trimming stripped 0 bases from V and 6 bases from J, with 10 bases between. The CDR3 spells CASSVGRGGNSPLHF. The CDR3 bases are TGTGCCAGCAGCGTAGGAAGGGGCGGTAATTCACCCCTCCACTTT.

In this sample, this clonotype turned up a few times. V is TRBV6-2 or TRBV6-3 and J is TRBJ2-7; D is unclear. Trimming cost V 5 bases and J 0 bases, with 14 bases left between them. Germline V gives CDR1 MNHEY, CDR2 SVGEGT. The CDR3 has 15 amino acids. In DNA form, the CDR3 reads TGTGCCAGCAGTCGATCGACCCGAAGCTCCTACGAGCAGTACTTC. This codes for CASSRSTRSSYEQYF.

This clonotype was counted between two and nine times. V and J are TRBV9 and TRBJ2-3, with 10 bases that match TRBD2. The junction had 7 bases not matched to a gene; V was cut back by 3 bases and J by 6 bases. The CDR3 is made up of 15 amino acids. Germline CDR1 is SGDLS and CDR2 is YYNGEE. CDR3 nucleotides: TGTGCCAGCAGCGGGAGCGGGGGGGCAGCGGATACGCAGTATTTT. Translation gives CASSGSGGAADTQYF.

The V gene is TRBV4-1, the J gene TRBJ1-1; no reliable D call. V gave up 0 bases and J gave up 11 bases, with 19 bases separating them. The CDR3 totals 15 residues. Germline-derived CDR1 and CDR2 are MGHRA and YSYEKL. The CDR3 reads CASSQDFDKLIAAFF. CDR3 DNA sequence: TGCGCCAGCAGCCAAGATTTTGATAAGCTAATTGCGGCTTTCTTT.

This clonotype showed up just a few times. This chain links TRBV9 with TRBJ2-1; 8 bases fit TRBD2. The CDR3 loop spans 13 amino acids. V was clipped by 2 bases and J by 6 bases; unmatched bases: 1. Germline loops: CDR1 SGDLS, CDR2 YYNGEE. The CDR3 DNA reads TGTGCCAGCAGCGTCGGGACTAGCAATGAGCAGTTCTTC. Its translation: CASSVGTSNEQFF. Complete variable domain (other parts from reference TRBV9 and TRBJ2-1): DSGVTQTPKHLITATGQRVTLRCSPRSGDLSVYWYQQSLDQGLQFLIQYYNGEERAKGNILERFSAQQFPDLHSELNLSSLELGDSALYFCASSVGTSNEQFFGPGTRLTVL.

The rearrangement uses TRBV19 and TRBJ2-2, with TRBD2 matching over 11 bases. This CDR3 spans 16 amino acids. After removal of 2 bases from V and 2 bases from J, the junction contained 1 base not matched to a gene. The germline V gene encodes CDR1 LNHDA and CDR2 SQIVND (reference sequence). The CDR3 sequence is CASSITSGSNTGELFF. The CDR3 nucleotides are TGTGCCAGTAGTATAACTAGCGGGAGCAACACCGGGGAGCTGTTTTTT. Complete variable domain (other parts from reference TRBV19 and TRBJ2-2): DGGITQSPKYLFRKEGQNVTLSCEQNLNHDAMYWYRQDPGQGLRLIYYSQIVNDFQKGDIAEGYSVSREKKESFPLTVTSAQKNPTAFYLCASSITSGSNTGELFFGEGSRLTVL.

The chain employs TRBV5-5 and TRBJ2-7; D is perhaps TRBD1 or TRBD2 (5 bases each). Trimming pared 0 bases from V and 9 bases from J, leaving 16 bases between. This CDR3 region has 14 residues. Germline loops: CDR1 SGHKS, CDR2 YYEKEE (reference sequence). The DNA for the CDR3 is TGTGCCAGCAGCTTGGGGAAATGGGACGGATGGCAGTACTTC. Its protein is CASSLGKWDGWQYF.